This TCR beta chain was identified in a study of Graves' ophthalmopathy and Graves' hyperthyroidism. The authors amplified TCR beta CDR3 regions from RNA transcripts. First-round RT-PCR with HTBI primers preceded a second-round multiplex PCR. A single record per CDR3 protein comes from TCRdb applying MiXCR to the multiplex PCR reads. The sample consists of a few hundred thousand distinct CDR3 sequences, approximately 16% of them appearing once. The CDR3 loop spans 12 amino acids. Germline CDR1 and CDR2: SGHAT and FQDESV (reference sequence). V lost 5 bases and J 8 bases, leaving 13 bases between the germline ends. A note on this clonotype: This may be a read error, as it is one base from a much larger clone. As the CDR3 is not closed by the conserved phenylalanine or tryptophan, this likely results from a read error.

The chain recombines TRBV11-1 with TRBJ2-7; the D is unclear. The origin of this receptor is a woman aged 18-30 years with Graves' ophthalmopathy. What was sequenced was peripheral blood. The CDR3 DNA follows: TGTGCCAGCAGCCCCACGGTGGAGCAGCAGTACTAC. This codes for CASSPTVEQQYY.